The rows below give T cell receptor beta chains drawn from one sample of a study of cytomegalovirus exposure and HLA in healthy donors. Sequencing was performed with immunoSEQ multiplex PCR; in TCRdb, only in-frame clones are kept and a portion is missing. Among around 150,000 clones listed, 65% to 80% were seen once. Sample: PBMCs. The receptors were sampled from a man aged 35-49 years in good health and CMV-seronegative. Each CDR3 is given with its conserved first and last residue. Fields, in order: CDR3 protein, V gene, J gene, clone size. A row's size may be missing; if present it is once, few, many or a size class.

cdr3_aa: CASHPGLQKIEQFF
v_call: TRBV2
j_call: TRBJ2-1
clone_size: .

cdr3_aa: CASSPSGRGGEQFF
v_call: TRBV5-4
j_call: TRBJ2-1
clone_size: few

cdr3_aa: CASSPSGGAGTEAFF
v_call: TRBV18
j_call: TRBJ1-1
clone_size: .

cdr3_aa: CASSPRQSNEKLFF
v_call: TRBV7-2
j_call: TRBJ1-4
clone_size: once

cdr3_aa: CASSVTSGSYNEQFF
v_call: TRBV7-2
j_call: TRBJ2-1
clone_size: .

cdr3_aa: CASSPGGPGANVLTF
v_call: TRBV19
j_call: TRBJ2-6
clone_size: .

cdr3_aa: CASSPTSSTGWENEKLFF
v_call: TRBV18
j_call: TRBJ1-4
clone_size: .

cdr3_aa: CASSWTVGATTETQYF
v_call: TRBV5-5
j_call: TRBJ2-5
clone_size: .

cdr3_aa: CASSYLLATGELFF
v_call: TRBV11-2
j_call: TRBJ2-2
clone_size: .

cdr3_aa: CASSWDSYQPQHF
v_call: TRBV6-4
j_call: TRBJ1-5
clone_size: once

cdr3_aa: CASSLTSGRAGEEQYF
v_call: TRBV5-1
j_call: TRBJ2-7
clone_size: .

cdr3_aa: CASTDRAGAIQYF
v_call: TRBV6-5
j_call: TRBJ2-4
clone_size: few

cdr3_aa: CSSSPWDRGADTQYF
v_call: TRBV7-9
j_call: TRBJ2-3
clone_size: once

cdr3_aa: CASSQQLAGYNEQFF
v_call: TRBV4-3
j_call: TRBJ2-1
clone_size: .

cdr3_aa: CASSNDPGRAQYF
v_call: TRBV5-1
j_call: TRBJ2-5
clone_size: once

cdr3_aa: CASSQVGGGRPKNIQYF
v_call: TRBV5-4
j_call: TRBJ2-4
clone_size: .

cdr3_aa: CASSQDPRTTGEQYF
v_call: TRBV4-2
j_call: TRBJ2-7
clone_size: .

cdr3_aa: CASSRVRDRVVRNTIYF
v_call: TRBV18
j_call: TRBJ1-3
clone_size: .

cdr3_aa: CASSSGGAKANYGYTF
v_call: TRBV7-9
j_call: TRBJ1-2
clone_size: .

cdr3_aa: CASSPLGAHSYEQYF
v_call: TRBV18
j_call: TRBJ2-7
clone_size: .

cdr3_aa: CASSSFPGDAYEQYF
v_call: TRBV27
j_call: .
clone_size: .

cdr3_aa: CAKTPMTSPSSYNEQFF
v_call: TRBV27
j_call: TRBJ2-1
clone_size: .

cdr3_aa: CASSYQGDYEQYF
v_call: TRBV6-5
j_call: TRBJ2-7
clone_size: .

cdr3_aa: CASSLIAGGPADTQYF
v_call: TRBV6-4
j_call: TRBJ2-3
clone_size: .

cdr3_aa: CASSIGLATDTQYF
v_call: TRBV14
j_call: TRBJ2-3
clone_size: .

cdr3_aa: CASSQGQGDEKLFF
v_call: TRBV4-1
j_call: TRBJ1-4
clone_size: few

cdr3_aa: CASSPLAGTGDEQFF
v_call: TRBV18
j_call: TRBJ2-1
clone_size: .

cdr3_aa: CAIAGGAKETQYF
v_call: TRBV6-5
j_call: TRBJ2-5
clone_size: .

cdr3_aa: CASSKGGTGPRIAYEQYF
v_call: TRBV9
j_call: TRBJ2-7
clone_size: once

cdr3_aa: CASSLLRNTGELFF
v_call: TRBV7-2
j_call: TRBJ2-2
clone_size: .

cdr3_aa: CASSDQTGGTEAFF
v_call: TRBV5-1
j_call: TRBJ1-1
clone_size: .

cdr3_aa: CASSRGKGSGNTIYF
v_call: TRBV6-5
j_call: TRBJ1-3
clone_size: .

cdr3_aa: CASSLGTGGSETQYF
v_call: TRBV5-1
j_call: TRBJ2-5
clone_size: .

cdr3_aa: CAGVAGRRNIQYF
v_call: TRBV29-1
j_call: TRBJ2-4
clone_size: .

cdr3_aa: CASSPNREAGIQYF
v_call: TRBV11-2
j_call: TRBJ2-4
clone_size: .

cdr3_aa: CASSQDGTSGGITDTQYF
v_call: TRBV4-3
j_call: TRBJ2-3
clone_size: .

cdr3_aa: CASSLTRGARGRASNEQFF
v_call: TRBV7-2
j_call: TRBJ2-1
clone_size: once

cdr3_aa: CASSLRGTGELFF
v_call: TRBV6-5
j_call: TRBJ2-2
clone_size: .

cdr3_aa: CAWGESGGELFF
v_call: TRBV30
j_call: TRBJ2-2
clone_size: .

cdr3_aa: CASGARGLVEKLFF
v_call: TRBV19
j_call: TRBJ1-4
clone_size: .

cdr3_aa: CASSRGEGTIYF
v_call: TRBV4-1
j_call: TRBJ1-3
clone_size: few

cdr3_aa: CASSRAVGETQYF
v_call: TRBV5-4
j_call: TRBJ2-5
clone_size: .

cdr3_aa: CASSIERVRDTQYF
v_call: TRBV19
j_call: TRBJ2-3
clone_size: .

cdr3_aa: CASRLEVGNQPQHF
v_call: TRBV28
j_call: TRBJ1-5
clone_size: .

cdr3_aa: CAIGNVPSGPNTGELFF
v_call: TRBV10-3
j_call: TRBJ2-2
clone_size: few

cdr3_aa: CASSLAFSGGRYEQYF
v_call: TRBV7-2
j_call: TRBJ2-7
clone_size: .

cdr3_aa: CATSSGTPSRGYTF
v_call: TRBV15
j_call: TRBJ1-2
clone_size: .

cdr3_aa: CASSSTSGVSYEQYF
v_call: TRBV11-3
j_call: TRBJ2-7
clone_size: .

cdr3_aa: CASASTGIQETQYF
v_call: TRBV2
j_call: TRBJ2-5
clone_size: .

cdr3_aa: CASSPQGAGVEKLFF
v_call: TRBV11-2
j_call: TRBJ1-4
clone_size: .

cdr3_aa: CASSVSDSADTQYF
v_call: TRBV9
j_call: TRBJ2-3
clone_size: few

cdr3_aa: CSWAPGNEQFF
v_call: TRBV20-1
j_call: TRBJ2-1
clone_size: .